This TCR beta chain is drawn from a study of T cells in Graves' hyperthyroidism and ophthalmopathy. Study-wide points: In blood, most of the thyroid clonotypes expanded above 0.001 were also present.

Amplification targeted TCR beta CDR3 regions from RNA transcripts. The primer set for the first-round RT-PCR of the TCR CDR3 was HTBI. TCRdb fed the multiplex PCR reads into MiXCR, producing one record per CDR3 protein. The repertoire includes around 340,000 distinct CDR3 sequences, about a sixth of them detected once, and 15% to 19% sits in the top ten. Note on this clonotype: The target antigen is unknown.

The sequenced sample consisted of blood. The clonotype originates from a woman aged 40 to 50 with Graves' ophthalmopathy.

CDR3 DNA sequence: TGCAGTGCTAGCCTTAGAGAGACCCAGTACTTC. Translating gives CSASLRETQYF. The V gene is TRBV20-1, the J gene TRBJ2-5; D not certain. Trimming pared 3 bases from V and 4 bases from J, leaving 6 bases between. The CDR3 has 11 residues. The germline gives CDR1 DFQATT, CDR2 SNEGSKA (reference sequence).